This T cell receptor beta chain came from a study of blood T cells in healthy people across ages. Donors were systemically healthy Caucasian individuals from Russia aged roughly 6 to 100 years. Each donor's blood draw was roughly 10 milliliters of peripheral blood. V shed 4 bases and J shed 13 bases, with 17 bases lying between them. The CDR3 is 12 amino acids. Germline CDR1 is SGDLS and CDR2 is YYNGEE. With a J-beta primer mix and a sample-barcoded 5' primer, a second PCR ran about 7 to 12 cycles. One entry per CDR3 protein results from TCRdb running MiXCR on the 5' RACE reads. The sample lists fewer than 900,000 distinct CDR3 sequences, approximately 43% occurring once.

The material sequenced was blood. This sequence joins TRBV9 and TRBJ2-5, with D possibly TRBD2 on 6 matching bases. This receptor was taken from a woman aged 55 to 70 in good health. CDR3 in amino acids: CASSSLGEEWYF. CDR3 nucleotides: TGTGCCAGCAGCTCCCTAGGGGAGGAATGGTACTTC.